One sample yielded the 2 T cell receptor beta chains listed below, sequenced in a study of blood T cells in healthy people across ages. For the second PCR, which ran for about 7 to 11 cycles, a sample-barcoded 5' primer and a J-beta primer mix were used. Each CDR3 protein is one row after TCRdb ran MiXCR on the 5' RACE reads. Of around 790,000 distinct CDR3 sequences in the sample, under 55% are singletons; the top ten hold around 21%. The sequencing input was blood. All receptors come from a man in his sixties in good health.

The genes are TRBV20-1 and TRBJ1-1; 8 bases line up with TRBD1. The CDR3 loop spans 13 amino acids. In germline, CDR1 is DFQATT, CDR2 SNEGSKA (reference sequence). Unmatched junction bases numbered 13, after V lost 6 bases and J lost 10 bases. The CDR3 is CSANPTGEGRAFF. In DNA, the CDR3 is TGCAGTGCCAACCCGACAGGGGAGGGTCGAGCTTTCTTT.

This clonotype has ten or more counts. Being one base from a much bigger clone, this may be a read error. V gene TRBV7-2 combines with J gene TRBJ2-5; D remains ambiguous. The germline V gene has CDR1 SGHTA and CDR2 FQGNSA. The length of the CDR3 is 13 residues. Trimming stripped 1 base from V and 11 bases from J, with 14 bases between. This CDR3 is CASSLDAHNEQYF. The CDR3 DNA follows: TGTGCCAGCAGCTTAGACGCCCACAATGAGCAGTACTTC.